The rows below give T cell receptor beta chains drawn from one sample of a study of T-cell memory formation after mild COVID-19. TCRdb called the 5' RACE reads again in MiXCR, with one record for every CDR3 protein. There are 200,000 to 250,000 distinct CDR3 sequences in the sample; over 7.5% occur only once, and roughly 3.5% lies in the top ten. Sequencing used PBMCs or a T cell subset sorted from them (not recorded which). The receptors were sampled from a man aged 18 to 30 who had mild COVID-19 (a few samples of this study predate the infection). Cell type and time point are not known. Both conserved end residues are part of each CDR3. The D gene is left open where the match is weak. Expanded clones are given a class, and other clones once, few, many or no size at all.

abundance	d_gene	v_gene	j_gene	CDR3aa	CDR3nt
.	TRBD1	TRBV19	TRBJ1-1	CASRDRAGTEAFF	TGTGCCAGTAGGGACAGGGCGGGCACTGAAGCTTTCTTT
.	.	TRBV7-9	TRBJ1-6	CASSSGEGNPYNSPLHF	TGTGCCAGCAGCTCCGGAGAGGGAAATCCCTATAATTCACCCCTCCACTTT
few	.	TRBV7-6	TRBJ2-3	CASRHGYGKSSTDTQYF	TGTGCCAGCAGACACGGATATGGGAAATCTAGCACAGATACGCAGTATTTT
.	.	TRBV7-9	TRBJ2-1	CAIANEQFF	TGTGCCATCGCCAATGAGCAGTTCTTC
.	.	TRBV2	TRBJ1-6	CASSGWIYNSPLHF	TGTGCCAGCAGTGGATGGATCTATAATTCACCCCTCCACTTT
few	TRBD1	TRBV3-1	TRBJ1-2	CASSQKGAFGYTF	TGTGCCAGCAGCCAAAAGGGGGCCTTCGGCTACACCTTC
many	.	TRBV5-1	TRBJ2-1	CASALAGGSSYNEQFF	TGCGCCAGCGCCTTGGCAGGGGGGAGCTCCTACAATGAGCAGTTCTTC
.	TRBD1	TRBV24-1	TRBJ1-1	CATLGTTGHTEAFF	TGTGCCACCCTGGGTACGACAGGGCACACTGAAGCTTTCTTT
many	.	TRBV12-3/TRBV12-4	TRBJ2-2	CASSLQGTNTGELFF	TGTGCCAGCAGTTTACAGGGTACGAACACCGGGGAGCTGTTTTTT
.	TRBD1	TRBV6-5	TRBJ2-2	CASSYHSGGQGHTGELFF	TGTGCCAGCAGTTATCACTCGGGGGGACAGGGACACACCGGGGAGCTGTTTTTT
few	TRBD1	TRBV20-1	TRBJ1-6	CSASPGTGDSPLHF	TGCAGTGCTAGCCCCGGGACAGGGGACTCACCCCTCCACTTT
.	.	TRBV27	TRBJ2-7	CASSSIAGSYEQYF	TGTGCCAGCAGTTCCATCGCCGGCTCCTACGAGCAGTACTTC
few	.	TRBV5-6	TRBJ2-3	CASSLGMSTVFTDTQYF	TGTGCCAGCAGCTTGGGGATGAGTACCGTTTTCACAGATACGCAGTATTTT
many	.	TRBV7-8	TRBJ2-1	CASSSFNNEQFF	TGTGCCAGCAGCTCCTTTAACAATGAGCAGTTCTTC
few	TRBD1	TRBV20-1	TRBJ2-2	CSARDGTGGTGELFF	TGCAGTGCTAGAGATGGGACAGGGGGTACCGGGGAGCTGTTTTTT
few	TRBD1	TRBV7-2	TRBJ2-2	CASSLGQGLAGELFF	TGTGCCAGCAGCTTGGGACAGGGGTTGGCCGGGGAGCTGTTTTTT
many	.	TRBV12-3/TRBV12-4	TRBJ2-4	CASSLKGGNIQYF	TGTGCCAGCAGCCTTAAGGGTGGGAACATTCAGTACTTC
once	.	TRBV15	TRBJ2-2	CATGGENTGELFF	TGTGCCACCGGCGGGGAAAACACCGGGGAGCTGTTTTTT